The entry that follows covers one T cell receptor beta chain sequence. Its matching antigen is unknown. General study results and limits: Tumor-infiltrating Treg TCR alpha and beta sequences overlapped most with tumor naive CD4+ T cells, then blood naive. Larger-cohort validation covered only one TCR beta V-J rearrangement.

Semi-nested PCR with Nested Universal Primer A followed constant-region reverse priming of full-length variable regions. TCRdb independently ran MiXCR on the 5' RACE reads; one entry per CDR3 protein. The table includes nearly 55,000 distinct CDR3 sequences, approximately 24% detected once. The specimen sequenced was tumor-infiltrating naive CD4+ T cells sorted from the breast tumor. Specified subset: naive CD4+ T cells, CD4+CD45RA+CD25-. The sequence was collected from a female donor with breast cancer.

CDR3 region: CASSHTRGLYEQYF. The CDR3 nucleotides read TGTGCCAGCAGCCACACACGGGGCCTCTACGAGCAGTACTTC. The V and J genes are TRBV5-6 and TRBJ2-7; D tentatively fits TRBD1 or TRBD2 (5 bases each). The V and J ends lost 4 bases and 3 bases respectively, with 14 bases between them. Germline V gives CDR1 SGHDT, CDR2 YYEEEE. The CDR3 has 14 amino acids.